This T cell receptor (beta chain) was identified in a study of control samples from healthy donors and cancer patients. The ends lost 1 base at V and 7 bases at J; junction bases unmatched: 2. Germline V gene lookup returns CDR1 SGHNT and CDR2 YYREEE (reference sequence). The CDR3 loop spans 14 amino acids. Clones were read by immunoSEQ multiplex PCR, and TCRdb kept only the in-frame ones, dropping some. The table includes about 170,000 clones, roughly 90% detected once. The chain joins TRBV5-4 to TRBJ1-6; 7 positions agree with TRBD1. This sequence was found in a young man in good health. Input material: blood. CDR3 bases: TGTGCCAGCAGCTTGAACAGGGGAAATTCACCCCTCCACTTT. It translates to CASSLNRGNSPLHF.